Listed here is a single T cell receptor (beta chain). Its antigen is not known. The CDR3 sequence is 15 residues long. From germline, CDR1 is SGHRS and CDR2 YFSETQ. The V end lost 4 bases, the J end lost 4 bases, and 17 bases lay between the germline ends. The source of the sample is a study of early stage breast cancer tumors. Looking at the study overall: ER+/PR+/HER2- status applied to about 70% of the 16 invasive breast tumors. Study results and limitations: Tumors had approximately 2.5-fold higher T cell density and higher clonality than adjacent normal breast tissue.

Blood replicates held 0.5 ug DNA, tumor or normal breast about 1.5 ug, two each. Produced via immunoSEQ multiplex PCR; TCRdb's table is partial and in-frame only. The sample has approximately 20,000 clones; around 82% are singletons. This TCR was sampled from a person aged 65 to 85 with breast cancer. The sequenced sample was blood. The J gene is TRBJ1-1, the V gene TRBV5-1; possible D gene TRBD1, 6 bases. The CDR3 DNA reads as TGCGCCAGCAGCCTGTCACGGGACATCCCCACTGAAGCTTTCTTT. This sequence encodes CASSLSRDIPTEAFF.